This T cell receptor (beta chain) emerged from a study of blood T cells in healthy people across ages. General observations from the study: Naive CD4+ cell counts and diversity both ran higher in long-lived than in aged donors. A roughly linear fall in TCR beta diversity per million T cells was seen with increasing age. Possibly confounding the expanded clonotype changes was the fact that donor CMV status was unknown.

This CDR3 comprises 14 residues. Trimming removed 2 bases from V and 3 bases from J; junction bases left unmatched: 5. CDR1 is SGHRS and CDR2 is YFSETQ in the germline V gene. Next came a second PCR, run for about 7 to 12 cycles, which used a sample-barcoded 5' primer along with a J-beta primer mix. Every individual sample yielded 2.5 million or more paired-end reads (each containing CDR3). MiXCR, applied by TCRdb to the 5' RACE reads, yields one record per CDR3 protein. The repertoire holds roughly 2 million distinct CDR3 sequences, with roughly 49% as singletons. A few counts support this clonotype. Its antigen remains unknown.

The chain couples TRBV5-1 to TRBJ2-7; 7 bases agree with TRBD1. The sequenced sample was blood. This TCR was sampled from a woman in her forties in good health. CDR3 in DNA: TGCGCCAGCAGCTTCGACAGGGAGTACTACGAGCAGTACTTC. Translation: CASSFDREYYEQYF.